This entry is about one T cell receptor beta chain. What it recognizes is unknown. The sample originates from a study of T cells expressing NK-cell markers. On the study more broadly: Sorted T-cell subsets CD3+CD56+NKG2C+, CD3+CD56+NKG2C- and CD3+CD56-NKG2C+ were TCR beta-sequenced. HCMV serostatus: seven of eight sequenced donors positive, one negative.

Each CDR3 protein gets one entry in TCRdb, which reprocessed the 5' RACE reads and gives no DNA. The table for this sample gives hundreds of thousands of distinct CDR3 sequences. Findings and limits, study-wide: Dominance of the CD3+CD56-NKG2C+ fraction by these clonotypes also held in a handful of donors. Dominant NKG2C+ clonotypes in 6 or 7 donors made up about 1.0-8% of CD8+ T cells.

The specimen was blood T cells: a sorted CD56 or NKG2C T cell subset, CD4+ or CD8+ T cells, or bulk PBMC T cells (not recorded which). The sequence was collected from a man aged 18 to 35 in good health.

This CDR3 is CASSQLLAGGEFF. The chain links TRBV4-1 to TRBJ2-1; the D call from TCRdb, TRBD2, cannot be confirmed without DNA. Germline V lookup: CDR1 MGHRA, CDR2 YSYEKL. This CDR3 has 13 residues.